The clone carrying this T cell receptor (beta chain) was observed a handful of times. Its antigen is undetermined. The entry originates in a study of cytomegalovirus exposure and HLA in healthy donors. These donors were members of the approximately 110-subject validation cohort, a group separate from the approximately 700-subject first cohort. Germline-derived CDR1 and CDR2 are PRHDT and FYEKMQ (reference sequence). The CDR3 sequence is 15 residues long. The V end lost 3 bases, the J end lost 7 bases, and 19 bases lay between the germline ends. The assay was immunoSEQ multiplex PCR, and TCRdb's table has in-frame clones only and misses some. The sample shows about 74,000 clones, less than 95% of them seen only once. Overall study findings and caveats: Cytomegalovirus status was reportedly diagnosed by the classifier with high specificity and sensitivity. Rare sequences made up most TCRs, while some public TCRs were found in many donors.

The sequencing input was PBMCs. The receptor was derived from a woman aged 18-29 years in good health and CMV-seropositive. The gene calls are TRBV13 and TRBJ2-7; D may be TRBD2 (6 bases). The CDR3 here is CASSLRAGPMGEQYF. CDR3 sequence (DNA): TGTGCCAGCAGCTTGCGGGCGGGGCCGATGGGGGAGCAGTACTTC. The full variable domain, its missing parts supplied by reference TRBV13 and TRBJ2-7, is AAGVIQSPRHLIKEKRETATLKCYPIPRHDTVYWYQQGPGQDPQFLISFYEKMQSDKGSIPDRFSAQQFSDYHSELNMSSLELGDSALYFCASSLRAGPMGEQYFGPGTRLTVT.